Listed here is a single T cell receptor beta chain. What it recognizes is unknown. This specimen belongs to a study of T-cell reconstitution after alpha-beta-depleted transplantation in children. General study points: By about two months after transplant, alpha-beta T cells reportedly arose from several hundred graft clones that had expanded. Newly produced T cells mostly accounted for T-cell counts and diversity one year post-transplant.

V lost 6 bases to trimming and J lost 6 bases, with 9 bases between them. The CDR3 is made up of 12 amino acids. Unique molecular identifiers were built into the TCRbeta library. TCRdb called the PCR reads again in MiXCR, with one record for every CDR3 protein. There are 900,000 or so distinct CDR3 sequences in the sample; 15% to 20% occur only once, and roughly 4.8% lies in the top ten. The sequencing used PBMCs, mostly from graft donor cells, collected 360 days after TCRalphabeta/CD19-depleted stem cell transplant. The V and J genes are TRBV12-3 or TRBV12-4 and TRBJ1-5; D not resolved. The TCR originated in a male patient younger than 18 who had a stem cell transplant for acute lymphoblastic leukemia, so the T cells may come from the graft donor. CDR3 in DNA: TGTGCCAGCAGCCGGATGATTCAGCCCCAGCATTTT. Its protein is CASSRMIQPQHF.